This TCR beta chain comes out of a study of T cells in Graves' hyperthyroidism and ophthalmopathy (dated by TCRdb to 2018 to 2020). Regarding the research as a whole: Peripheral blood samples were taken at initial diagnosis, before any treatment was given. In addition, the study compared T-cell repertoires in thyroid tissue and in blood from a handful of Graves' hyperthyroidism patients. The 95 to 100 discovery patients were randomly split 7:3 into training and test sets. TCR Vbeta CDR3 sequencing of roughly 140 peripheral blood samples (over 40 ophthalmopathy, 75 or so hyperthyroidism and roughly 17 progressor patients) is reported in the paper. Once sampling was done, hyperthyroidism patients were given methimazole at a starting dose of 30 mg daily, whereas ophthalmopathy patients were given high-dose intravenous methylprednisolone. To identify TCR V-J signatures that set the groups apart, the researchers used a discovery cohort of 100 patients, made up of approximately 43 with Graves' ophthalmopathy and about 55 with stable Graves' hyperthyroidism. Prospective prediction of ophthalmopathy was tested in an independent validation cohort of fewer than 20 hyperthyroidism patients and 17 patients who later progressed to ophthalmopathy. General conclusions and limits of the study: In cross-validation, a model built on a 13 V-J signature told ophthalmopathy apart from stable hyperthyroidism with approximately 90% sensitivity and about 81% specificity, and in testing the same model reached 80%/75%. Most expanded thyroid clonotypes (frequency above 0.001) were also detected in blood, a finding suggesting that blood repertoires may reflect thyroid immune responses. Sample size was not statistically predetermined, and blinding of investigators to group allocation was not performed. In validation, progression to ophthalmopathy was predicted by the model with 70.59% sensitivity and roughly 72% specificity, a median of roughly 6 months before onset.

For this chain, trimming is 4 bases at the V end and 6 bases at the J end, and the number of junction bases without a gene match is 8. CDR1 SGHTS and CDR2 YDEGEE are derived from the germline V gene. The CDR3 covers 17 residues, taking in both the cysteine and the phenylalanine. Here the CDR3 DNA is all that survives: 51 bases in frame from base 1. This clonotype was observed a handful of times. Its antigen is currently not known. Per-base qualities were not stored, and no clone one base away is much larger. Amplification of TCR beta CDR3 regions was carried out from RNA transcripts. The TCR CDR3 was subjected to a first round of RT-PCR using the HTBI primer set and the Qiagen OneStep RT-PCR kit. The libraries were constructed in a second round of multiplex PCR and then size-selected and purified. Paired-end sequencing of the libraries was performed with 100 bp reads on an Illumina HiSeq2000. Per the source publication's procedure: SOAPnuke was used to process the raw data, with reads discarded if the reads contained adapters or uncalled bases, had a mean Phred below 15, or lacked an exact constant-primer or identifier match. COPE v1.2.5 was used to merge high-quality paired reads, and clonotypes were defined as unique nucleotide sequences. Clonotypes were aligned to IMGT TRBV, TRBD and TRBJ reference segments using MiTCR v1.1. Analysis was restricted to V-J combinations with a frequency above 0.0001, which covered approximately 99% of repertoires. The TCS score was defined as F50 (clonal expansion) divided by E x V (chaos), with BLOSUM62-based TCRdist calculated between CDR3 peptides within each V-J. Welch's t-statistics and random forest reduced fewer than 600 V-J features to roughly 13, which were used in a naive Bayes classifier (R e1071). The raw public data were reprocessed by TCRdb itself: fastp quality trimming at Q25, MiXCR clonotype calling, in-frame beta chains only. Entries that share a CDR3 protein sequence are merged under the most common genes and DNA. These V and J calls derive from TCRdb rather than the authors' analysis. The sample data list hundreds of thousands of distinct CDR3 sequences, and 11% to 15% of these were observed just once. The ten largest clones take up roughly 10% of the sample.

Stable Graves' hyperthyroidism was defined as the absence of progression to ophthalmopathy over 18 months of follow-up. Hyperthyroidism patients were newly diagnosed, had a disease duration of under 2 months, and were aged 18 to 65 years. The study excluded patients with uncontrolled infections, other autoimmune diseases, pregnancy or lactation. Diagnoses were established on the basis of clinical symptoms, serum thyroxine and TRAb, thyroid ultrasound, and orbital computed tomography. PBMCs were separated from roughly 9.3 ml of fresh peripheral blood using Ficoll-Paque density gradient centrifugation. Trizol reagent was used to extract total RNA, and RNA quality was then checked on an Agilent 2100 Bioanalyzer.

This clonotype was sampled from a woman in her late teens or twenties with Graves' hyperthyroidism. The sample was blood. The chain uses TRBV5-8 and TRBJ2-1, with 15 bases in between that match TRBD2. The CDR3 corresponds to CASSNGLGLAGGNEQFF. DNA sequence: TGTGCCAGCAGCAATGGACTGGGACTAGCGGGAGGCAATGAGCAGTTCTTC. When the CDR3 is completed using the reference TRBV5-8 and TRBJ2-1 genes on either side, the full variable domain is EAGVTQSPTHLIKTRGQQATLRCSPISGHTSVYWYQQALGLGLQFLLWYDEGEERNRGNFPPRFSGRQFPNYSSELNVNALELEDSALYLCASSNGLGLAGGNEQFFGPGTRLTVL.